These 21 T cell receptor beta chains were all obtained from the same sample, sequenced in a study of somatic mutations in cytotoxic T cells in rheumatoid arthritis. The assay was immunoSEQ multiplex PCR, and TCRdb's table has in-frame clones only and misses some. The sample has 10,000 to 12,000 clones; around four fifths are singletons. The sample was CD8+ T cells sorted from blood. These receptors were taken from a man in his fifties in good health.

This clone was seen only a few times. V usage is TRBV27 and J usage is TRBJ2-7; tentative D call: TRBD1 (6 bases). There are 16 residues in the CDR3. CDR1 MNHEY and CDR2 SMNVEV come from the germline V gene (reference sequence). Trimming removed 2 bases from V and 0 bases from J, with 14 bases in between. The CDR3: CASSLGVRGISYEQYF. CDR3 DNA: TGTGCCAGCAGTTTAGGGGTCAGGGGCATCTCCTACGAGCAGTACTTC.

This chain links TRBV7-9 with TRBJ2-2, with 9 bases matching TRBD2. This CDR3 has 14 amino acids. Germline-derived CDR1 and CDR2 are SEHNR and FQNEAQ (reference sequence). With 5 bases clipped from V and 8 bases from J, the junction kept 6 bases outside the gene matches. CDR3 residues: CASSIGTSHGELFF. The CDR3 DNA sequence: TGTGCCAGCAGCATCGGGACTAGCCATGGGGAGCTGTTTTTT.

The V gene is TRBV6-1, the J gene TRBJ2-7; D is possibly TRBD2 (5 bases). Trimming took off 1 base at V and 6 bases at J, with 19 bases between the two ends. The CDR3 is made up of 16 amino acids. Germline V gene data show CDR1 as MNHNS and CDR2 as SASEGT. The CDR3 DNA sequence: TGTGCCAGCAGTGAAGGGCTGCCGTGGTCCGGGGTCGAGCAGTACTTC. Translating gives CASSEGLPWSGVEQYF.

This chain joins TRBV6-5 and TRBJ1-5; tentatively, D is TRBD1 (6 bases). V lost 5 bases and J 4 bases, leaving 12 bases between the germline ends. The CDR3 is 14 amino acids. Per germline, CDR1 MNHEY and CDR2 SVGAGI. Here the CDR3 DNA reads TGTGCCAGCAGTCCGGGACATAAGAATCAGCCCCAGCATTTT. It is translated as CASSPGHKNQPQHF.

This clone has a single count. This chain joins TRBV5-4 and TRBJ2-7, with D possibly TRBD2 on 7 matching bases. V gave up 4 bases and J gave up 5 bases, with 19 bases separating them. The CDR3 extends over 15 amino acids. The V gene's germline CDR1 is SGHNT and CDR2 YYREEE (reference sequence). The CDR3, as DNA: TGTGCCAGCAGCCAGACTTGGGGGGGCATCGACGAGCAGTACTTC. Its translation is CASSQTWGGIDEQYF.

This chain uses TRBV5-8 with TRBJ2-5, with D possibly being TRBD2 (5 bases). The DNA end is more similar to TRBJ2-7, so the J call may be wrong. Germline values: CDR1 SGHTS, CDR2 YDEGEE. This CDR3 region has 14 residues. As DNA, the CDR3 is TGTGCCAGCAGCCACATACGGGGATATTACGAGCAGTACTTC. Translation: CASSHIRGYYEQYF.

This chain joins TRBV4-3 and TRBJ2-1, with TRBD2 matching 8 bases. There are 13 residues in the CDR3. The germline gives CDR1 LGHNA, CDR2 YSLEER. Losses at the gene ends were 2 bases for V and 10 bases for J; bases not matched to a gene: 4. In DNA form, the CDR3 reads TGCGCCAGCAGCCAAACCGGGGGGGCCGAGCAGTTCTTC. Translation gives CASSQTGGAEQFF.

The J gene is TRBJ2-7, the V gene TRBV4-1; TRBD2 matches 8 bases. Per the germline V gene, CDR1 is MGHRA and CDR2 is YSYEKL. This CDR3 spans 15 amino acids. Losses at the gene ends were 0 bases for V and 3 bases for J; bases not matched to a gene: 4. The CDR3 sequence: CASSQEAGANYEQYF. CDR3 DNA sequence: TGCGCCAGCAGCCAAGAAGCGGGAGCGAACTACGAGCAGTACTTC.

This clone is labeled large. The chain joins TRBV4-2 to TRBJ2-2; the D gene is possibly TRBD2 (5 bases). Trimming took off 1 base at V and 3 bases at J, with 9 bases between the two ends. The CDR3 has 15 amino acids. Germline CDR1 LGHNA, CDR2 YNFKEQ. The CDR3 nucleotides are TGTGCCAGCAGCCAAGTAATCGGGGACACCGGGGAGCTGTTTTTT. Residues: CASSQVIGDTGELFF.

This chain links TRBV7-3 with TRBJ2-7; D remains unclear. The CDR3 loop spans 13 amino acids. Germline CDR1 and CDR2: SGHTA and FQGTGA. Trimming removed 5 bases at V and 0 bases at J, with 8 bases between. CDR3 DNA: TGTGCCAGCAGCCCCCCGTACTCCTACGAGCAGTACTTC. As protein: CASSPPYSYEQYF. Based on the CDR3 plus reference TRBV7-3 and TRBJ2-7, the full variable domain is GAGVSQTPSNKVTEKGKYVELRCDPISGHTALYWYRQSLGQGPEFLIYFQGTGAADDSGLPNDRFFAVRPEGSVSTLKIQRTERGDSAVYLCASSPPYSYEQYFGPGTRLTVT.

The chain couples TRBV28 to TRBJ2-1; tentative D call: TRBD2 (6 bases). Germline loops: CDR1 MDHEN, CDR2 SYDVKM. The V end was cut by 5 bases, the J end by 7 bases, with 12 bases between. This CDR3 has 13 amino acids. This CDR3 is CASSLQTRNEQFF. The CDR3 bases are TGTGCCAGCAGTCTTCAGACTAGAAATGAGCAGTTCTTC.

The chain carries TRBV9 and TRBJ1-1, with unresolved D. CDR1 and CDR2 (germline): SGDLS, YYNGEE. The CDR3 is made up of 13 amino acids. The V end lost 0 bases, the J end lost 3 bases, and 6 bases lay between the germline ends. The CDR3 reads CASSVGGHTEAFF. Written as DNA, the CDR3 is TGTGCCAGCAGCGTAGGAGGCCACACTGAAGCTTTCTTT.

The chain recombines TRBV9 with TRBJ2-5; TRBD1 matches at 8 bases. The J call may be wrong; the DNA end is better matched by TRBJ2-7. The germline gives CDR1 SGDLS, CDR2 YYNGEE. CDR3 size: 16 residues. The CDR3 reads CASSVAGGTGPYEQYF. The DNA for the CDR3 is TGTGCCAGCAGCGTAGCTGGGGGGACAGGACCTTACGAGCAGTACTTC.

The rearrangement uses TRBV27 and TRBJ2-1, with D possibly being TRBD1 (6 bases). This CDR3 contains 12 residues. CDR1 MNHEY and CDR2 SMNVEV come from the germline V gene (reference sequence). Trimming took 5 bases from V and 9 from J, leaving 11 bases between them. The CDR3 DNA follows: TGTGCCAGCAGTCCAACAGGGTCTGAGCAGTTCTTC. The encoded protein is CASSPTGSEQFF.

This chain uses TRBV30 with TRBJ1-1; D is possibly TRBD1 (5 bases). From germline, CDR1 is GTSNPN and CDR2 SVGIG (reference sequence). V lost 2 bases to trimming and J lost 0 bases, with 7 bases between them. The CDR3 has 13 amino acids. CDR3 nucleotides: TGTGCCTGGAGTTTGACAGTGAACACTGAAGCTTTCTTT. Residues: CAWSLTVNTEAFF. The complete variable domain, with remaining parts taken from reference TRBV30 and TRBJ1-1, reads SQTIHQWPATLVQPVGSPLSLECTVEGTSNPNLYWYRQAAGRGLQLLFYSVGIGQISSEVPQNLSASRPQDRQFILSSKKLLLSDSGFYLCAWSLTVNTEAFFGQGTRLTVV.

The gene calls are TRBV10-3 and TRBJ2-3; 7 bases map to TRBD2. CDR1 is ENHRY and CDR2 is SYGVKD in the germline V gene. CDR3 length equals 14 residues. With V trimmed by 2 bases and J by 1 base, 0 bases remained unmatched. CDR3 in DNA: TGTGCCATCAGTGAGACTAGCGGCACAGATACGCAGTATTTT. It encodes CAISETSGTDTQYF.

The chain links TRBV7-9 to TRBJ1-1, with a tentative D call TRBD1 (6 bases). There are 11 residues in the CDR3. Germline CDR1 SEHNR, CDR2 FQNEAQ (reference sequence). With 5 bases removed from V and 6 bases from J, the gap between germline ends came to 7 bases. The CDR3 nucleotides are TGTGCCAGCAGCAGGACAGCTGAAGCTTTCTTT. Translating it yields CASSRTAEAFF.

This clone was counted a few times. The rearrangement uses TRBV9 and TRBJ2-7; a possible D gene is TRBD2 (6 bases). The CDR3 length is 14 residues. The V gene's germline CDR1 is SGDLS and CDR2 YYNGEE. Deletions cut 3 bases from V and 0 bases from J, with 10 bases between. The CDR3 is CASSGGTNSYEQYF. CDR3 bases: TGTGCCAGCAGCGGCGGGACCAACTCCTACGAGCAGTACTTC. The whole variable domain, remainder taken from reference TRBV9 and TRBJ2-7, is DSGVTQTPKHLITATGQRVTLRCSPRSGDLSVYWYQQSLDQGLQFLIQYYNGEERAKGNILERFSAQQFPDLHSELNLSSLELGDSALYFCASSGGTNSYEQYFGPGTRLTVT.

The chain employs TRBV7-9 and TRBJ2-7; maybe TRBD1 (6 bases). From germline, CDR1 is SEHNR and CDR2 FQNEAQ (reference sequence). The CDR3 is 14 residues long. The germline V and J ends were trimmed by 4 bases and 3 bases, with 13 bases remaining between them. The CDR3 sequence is CASSSPGQRYEQYF. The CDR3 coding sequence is TGTGCCAGCAGCTCGCCGGGACAACGCTACGAGCAGTACTTC.

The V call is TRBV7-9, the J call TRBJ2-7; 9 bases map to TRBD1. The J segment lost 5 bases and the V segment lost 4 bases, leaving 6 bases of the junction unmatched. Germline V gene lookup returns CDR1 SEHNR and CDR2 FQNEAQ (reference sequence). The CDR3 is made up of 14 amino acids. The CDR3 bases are TGTGCCAGCAGCTCGCGGACAGGGGTCAACGAGCAGTACTTC. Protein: CASSSRTGVNEQYF.

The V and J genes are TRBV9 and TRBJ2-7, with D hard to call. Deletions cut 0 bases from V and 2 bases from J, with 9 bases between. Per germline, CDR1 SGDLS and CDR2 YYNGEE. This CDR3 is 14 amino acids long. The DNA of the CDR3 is TGTGCCAGCAGCGTAGGCAGCGCACCCTACGAGCAGTACTTC. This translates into CASSVGSAPYEQYF. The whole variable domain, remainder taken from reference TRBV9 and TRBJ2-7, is DSGVTQTPKHLITATGQRVTLRCSPRSGDLSVYWYQQSLDQGLQFLIQYYNGEERAKGNILERFSAQQFPDLHSELNLSSLELGDSALYFCASSVGSAPYEQYFGPGTRLTVT.